What follows is one T cell receptor beta chain and its context. Its cognate antigen is unknown. This record belongs to a study of OX40 agonist ivuxolimab in advanced cancers. The wider study: Cancers in dose escalation were hepatocellular, melanoma, renal cell and head and neck. Aged about 23 to 80 with a mean of 60 years, they were almost 85% male.

Patients were excluded for autoimmune disease history or systemic immunosuppression. Libraries were prepared by immunoSEQ multiplex PCR; TCRdb keeps only in-frame clonotypes and omits some of them. The sample includes about 36,000 clones, 74% of them seen just once. Germline lookup yields CDR1 MNHNY and CDR2 SVGAGI (reference sequence). The CDR3 has 16 residues. Between the trimmed V and J ends, which lost 4 bases and 5 bases, there was a span of 20 bases. Study-wide points: Expanded clones tended on average to be more numerous among CD8+ T cells than CD4+.

The TCR sequence derives from an adult with an advanced solid tumor such as melanoma, head and neck, liver or kidney cancer. Sequencing used CD4+ or CD8+ T cells sorted from blood, obtained in a trial of the OX40 agonist ivuxolimab. This sequence joins TRBV6-6 and TRBJ1-1; tentative D call: TRBD1 (6 bases). In nucleotides, the CDR3 is TGTGCCAGCAGTTCATACACAGGGCCGCTGGTGACTGAAGCTTTCTTT. This translates into CASSSYTGPLVTEAFF.